The 17 T cell receptor beta chains presented below share a single source sample, sequenced in a study of cytomegalovirus exposure and HLA in healthy donors. The PCR was carried out with 60 Vbeta primers and 13 Jbeta primers. Method: immunoSEQ multiplex PCR; TCRdb's copy keeps in-frame clones and lacks some. The data hold roughly 120,000 clones, with around 85% observed a single time. The sample comprised PBMCs. These receptors were taken from a man aged 35 to 55 in good health and CMV-seronegative.

V and J are TRBV7-6 and TRBJ1-2, with D maybe TRBD1 (6 bases). The V end was cut by 7 bases, the J end by 2 bases, with 11 bases between. Per the germline V gene, CDR1 is SGHVS and CDR2 is FNYEAQ. The CDR3 length is 13 residues. CDR3 bases: TGTGCCAGCACACCGGGACAAAACTATGGCTACACCTTC. Residues: CASTPGQNYGYTF.

The chain combines TRBV29-1 with TRBJ2-5, with 11 bases that match TRBD2. The CDR3 is made up of 17 amino acids. V dropped 6 bases and J dropped 4; count of bases not matched to a gene: 16. The germline V gene encodes CDR1 SQVTM and CDR2 ANQGSEA. The DNA of the CDR3 is TGCAGCGTCCTCCCAACGACTAGCGGGGTCTGGAGAGAGACCCAGTACTTC. It translates to CSVLPTTSGVWRETQYF.

CDR3 nucleotides: TGTGCCAGCAGCCTGGACAGGGTCACCGGGGAGCTGTTTTTT. Its translation: CASSLDRVTGELFF. The rearrangement joins TRBV5-4 to TRBJ2-2; TRBD1 matches 8 bases. The germline V gene has CDR1 SGHNT and CDR2 YYREEE (reference sequence). This CDR3 comprises 14 residues. The trim removed 4 bases at V and 4 bases at J, leaving 3 bases unmatched.

The CDR3 protein is CAVGTGELENEQFF. CDR3 coding DNA: TGTGCCGTAGGGACAGGGGAATTGGAAAATGAGCAGTTCTTC. This chain joins TRBV25-1 and TRBJ2-1, with 10 bases fitting TRBD1. The CDR3 is 14 residues long. The junction had 11 bases not matched to a gene; V was cut back by 11 bases and J by 7 bases. CDR1 is MGHDK, CDR2 SYGVNS, per germline. Using reference TRBV25-1 and TRBJ2-1 for the parts outside the CDR3, the full variable domain is EADIYQTPRYLVIGTGKKITLECSQTMGHDKMYWYQQDPGMELHLIHYSYGVNSTEKGDLSSESTVSRIRTEHFPLTLESARPSHTSQYLCAVGTGELENEQFFGPGTRLTVL.

The J gene is TRBJ1-2, the V gene TRBV2; 7 bases fit TRBD1. Per the germline V gene, CDR1 is SNHLY and CDR2 is FYNNEI. The CDR3 is 15 residues long. Losses at the gene ends were 8 bases for V and 6 bases for J; bases not matched to a gene: 15. The CDR3 nucleotides read TGTGCCAGCCAGACCCGACAGGGTCGATCTGATGGCTACACCTTC. Translated: CASQTRQGRSDGYTF.

The chain uses TRBV4-1 and TRBJ1-2; 11 bases align to TRBD1. This CDR3 is 14 amino acids long. Per germline, CDR1 MGHRA and CDR2 YSYEKL. Losses at the gene ends were 7 bases for V and 6 bases for J; bases not matched to a gene: 7. The CDR3 sequence is CASTRTGGADGYTF. DNA for the CDR3: TGCGCCAGCACGAGGACAGGGGGCGCCGATGGCTACACCTTC.

The CDR3 DNA reads as TGCGCCAGGGTGGATCAAGGGGAGGGGGAGGGTGGCTACACCTTC. Translating gives CARVDQGEGEGGYTF. The genes are TRBV23-1 and TRBJ1-2; D is perhaps TRBD1 (6 bases). TRBV23-1 qualifies as an ORF whose function is uncertain. The V gene lost 9 bases and the J gene lost 7 bases, with 24 bases spanning the gap. The CDR3 covers 15 residues.

V is TRBV27 and J is TRBJ2-7, with TRBD1 identical over 7 bases. After removal of 3 bases from V and 5 bases from J, the junction contained 19 bases not matched to a gene. The CDR3 runs 18 residues. The germline V gene encodes CDR1 MNHEY and CDR2 SMNVEV (reference sequence). CDR3 amino acids: CASSFLQGSPSQGDEQYF. The CDR3, as DNA: TGTGCCAGCAGTTTCTTACAGGGGAGCCCTTCGCAGGGAGACGAGCAGTACTTC.

The CDR3 nucleotides read TGTGCCAGTAGTATCGCGGGACAGCTAACAGAATACTACAATGAGCAGTTCTTC. It codes for CASSIAGQLTEYYNEQFF. V is TRBV19 and J is TRBJ2-1; possible D gene TRBD1, 7 bases. CDR1 and CDR2 from the germline V gene are LNHDA and SQIVND (reference sequence). The CDR3 consists of 18 residues. V dropped 3 bases and J dropped 3 bases, with 21 bases sitting between them.

The CDR3 region is CASSLGPARVMASGNTIYF. The DNA for the CDR3 is TGCGCCAGCAGCTTGGGGCCGGCGAGGGTAATGGCCTCTGGAAACACCATATATTTT. The chain uses TRBV5-1 and TRBJ1-3; D gene ambiguous. The CDR3 extends over 19 amino acids. Germline CDR1 SGHRS, CDR2 YFSETQ. V was shortened by 0 bases and J by 0 bases, with 19 bases between the two germline ends.

The rearrangement links TRBV9 to TRBJ1-1; TRBD1 agrees at 7 bases. This CDR3 has 14 residues. Germline-derived CDR1 and CDR2 are SGDLS and YYNGEE. V lost 3 bases to trimming and J lost 4 bases; unmatched junction nucleotides: 6. The CDR3 loop is CASSGHRDSTEAFF. The CDR3 bases are TGTGCCAGCAGCGGTCACAGGGACAGCACTGAAGCTTTCTTT.

This clone was counted a single time. The chain is built from TRBV6-1 and TRBJ1-6; 10 bases match TRBD1. The germline V gene encodes CDR1 MNHNS and CDR2 SASEGT. The ends lost 3 bases at V and 0 bases at J; junction bases unmatched: 8. This CDR3 has 19 amino acids. The CDR3 DNA reads TGTGCCAGCAGTGATCCGGGACAGGGGTTCCCCTCCTATAATTCACCCCTCCACTTT. Translation: CASSDPGQGFPSYNSPLHF.

This chain links TRBV18 with TRBJ1-3, with TRBD1 as a possible D gene (6 bases). The CDR3 is 15 amino acids. Between the trimmed V and J ends, which lost 3 bases and 1 base, there was a span of 10 bases. Per germline, CDR1 KGHSH and CDR2 LQKENI. This CDR3 is CASSPPTGSGNTIYF. In nucleotides, the CDR3 is TGTGCCAGCTCACCCCCGACAGGATCTGGAAACACCATATATTTT.

The V call is TRBV19, the J call TRBJ1-5; 7 nucleotides align to TRBD1. With 5 bases clipped from V and 3 bases from J, the junction kept 7 bases outside the gene matches. CDR1 LNHDA and CDR2 SQIVND come from the germline V gene (reference sequence). This CDR3 comprises 15 residues. The CDR3 sequence: CASSFLGQHNQPQHF. The CDR3, as DNA: TGTGCCAGTAGTTTCTTGGGACAGCACAATCAGCCCCAGCATTTT. Supplemented by reference TRBV19 and TRBJ1-5, the full variable domain reads DGGITQSPKYLFRKEGQNVTLSCEQNLNHDAMYWYRQDPGQGLRLIYYSQIVNDFQKGDIAEGYSVSREKKESFPLTVTSAQKNPTAFYLCASSFLGQHNQPQHFGDGTRLSIL.

The chain uses TRBV5-1 and TRBJ1-6, with unresolved D. Trimming took off 6 bases at V and 5 bases at J, with 15 bases between the two ends. The CDR3 loop spans 15 amino acids. Germline V gene lookup returns CDR1 SGHRS and CDR2 YFSETQ. CDR3 residues: CASTLQRPDNSPLHF. In nucleotides, the CDR3 is TGCGCCAGCACCTTACAGAGACCAGATAATTCACCCCTCCACTTT.

This clone was seen once. The sample contains more than one DNA sequence encoding this CDR3. The genes are TRBV6-5 and TRBJ1-1; 8 bases fit TRBD1. Germline V gene lookup returns CDR1 MNHEY and CDR2 SVGAGI. V lost 0 bases to trimming and J lost 2 bases; unmatched junction nucleotides: 2. This CDR3 is 15 amino acids long. CDR3 loop: CASSYSGQGNTEAFF. In nucleotides, the CDR3 is TGTGCCAGCAGTTACTCCGGACAGGGCAACACTGAAGCTTTCTTT.

This sequence joins TRBV5-4 and TRBJ2-1; TRBD2 agrees at 9 bases. Germline CDR1 reads SGHNT; CDR2 reads YYREEE (reference sequence). The CDR3 has 15 amino acids. Unmatched junction bases numbered 5, after V lost 0 bases and J lost 7 bases. CDR3 coding DNA: TGTGCCAGCAGCTTGGGGGCGGGGGGGCCAAATGAGCAGTTCTTC. Its protein product is CASSLGAGGPNEQFF.